This entry lists 21 T cell receptor beta chains sequenced from one sample in a study of radiation and T cells in renal cell carcinoma. The data were produced by immunoSEQ multiplex PCR, yet TCRdb's version contains in-frame clones alone and is incomplete. The sample lists about 26,000 clones, more than 65% seen once, with 31% in the top ten. The sample's time point: blood 2 weeks post-SBRT. Treatment noted: 15 Gy SBRT to primary tumor, nephrectomy 4 weeks later. The sequences come from blood, collected from a patient whose treatment included radiotherapy and nephrectomy. The receptors were gathered from a man aged 55-75 years with renal cell carcinoma.

The chain combines TRBV5-4 with TRBJ2-5, with a weak D call TRBD2 (6 bases). Germline CDR1 SGHNT, CDR2 YYREEE (reference sequence). V gave up 0 bases and J gave up 3 bases, with 6 bases separating them. The CDR3 runs 13 residues. The chain's CDR3 is CASSLGREETQYF. CDR3 bases: TGTGCCAGCAGCTTGGGGAGGGAAGAGACCCAGTACTTC.

This rearrangement joins TRBV2 to TRBJ1-5; possible D gene TRBD1, 5 bases. V was cut by 7 bases and J by 3 bases, with 10 bases left in between. The CDR3 sequence is 13 residues long. Germline CDR1 SNHLY, CDR2 FYNNEI. CDR3 amino acids: CASKGDHNQPQHF. The CDR3 DNA reads as TGTGCCAGCAAAGGGGACCACAATCAGCCCCAGCATTTT.

A single count supports this clone. In DNA form, the CDR3 reads TGTGCCAGCAGCCCCTCCGGGACAGCAAGTAACTATGGCTACACCTTC. Amino acid sequence: CASSPSGTASNYGYTF. The rearrangement uses TRBV6-6 and TRBJ1-2; 7 bases line up with TRBD1. V was pared by 6 bases and J by 1 base, with 11 bases of the junction left unmatched. There are 16 residues in the CDR3. Germline CDR1 is MNHNY and CDR2 is SVGAGI (reference sequence).

The sample holds one count of this clone. The genes are TRBV7-6 and TRBJ2-7, with D perhaps matching TRBD1 (6 bases). Germline values: CDR1 SGHVS, CDR2 FNYEAQ. The CDR3 runs to 14 residues. The V and J ends lost 1 base and 4 bases respectively, with 11 bases between them. The CDR3 bases are TGTGCCAGCAGCTTAGGCAGGGGTGTATACGAGCAGTACTTC. Amino acids: CASSLGRGVYEQYF.

The J gene is TRBJ2-5, the V gene TRBV2; either TRBD1 or TRBD2 may supply D (5 bases each). The J call is in doubt because the DNA end fits TRBJ2-7 better. Germline V gene lookup returns CDR1 SNHLY and CDR2 FYNNEI. The CDR3 length is 15 residues. The CDR3 nucleotides are TGTGCCAGCAGTGAATGGCAGGGAAGCGGTTACGAGCAGTACTTC. Amino acids: CASSEWQGSGYEQYF.

This clone has a single count. The chain employs TRBV5-5 and TRBJ1-1, with D perhaps TRBD1 (6 bases). CDR3 length: 16 amino acids. The germline V gene has CDR1 SGHKS and CDR2 YYEKEE (reference sequence). V was cut by 4 bases and J by 8 bases, with 24 bases left in between. The CDR3 DNA follows: TGTGCCAGCAGCCCCTACTCGAGACAGGTTAGGACCGAAGCTTTCTTT. This codes for CASSPYSRQVRTEAFF.

This chain connects TRBV5-4 to TRBJ1-1; the D gene is possibly TRBD1 (5 bases). V was pared by 4 bases and J by 1 base, with 14 bases between. CDR1 and CDR2 from the germline V gene are SGHNT and YYREEE (reference sequence). This CDR3 has 15 residues. CDR3 coding DNA: TGTGCCAGCAGCCGCGACCCCGGGGGGAACACTGAAGCTTTCTTT. Translating gives CASSRDPGGNTEAFF.

J is TRBJ2-1 and V is TRBV18; 10 nucleotides line up with TRBD1. The germline CDR1 and CDR2 sequences are KGHSH and LQKENI. J gave up 5 bases and V 3 bases, and 1 base lay outside the gene matches. This CDR3 is built from 14 residues. CDR3 sequence (DNA): TGTGCCAGCTCACCCGGGACAGGGGACAATGAGCAGTTCTTC. Residues: CASSPGTGDNEQFF.

The genes are TRBV7-2 and TRBJ2-3; TRBD2 matches 14 bases. The V gene's germline CDR1 is SGHTA and CDR2 FQGNSA. The CDR3 contains 17 residues. V was clipped by 5 bases and J by 4 bases; unmatched bases: 8. DNA of the CDR3: TGTGCCAGCAGCCCTGGGACTAGCGGGAGACGCTCAGATACGCAGTATTTT. It translates to CASSPGTSGRRSDTQYF.

The V and J genes are TRBV15 and TRBJ2-5; D unclear. CDR1 LNHNV and CDR2 YYDKDF come from the germline V gene (reference sequence). V lost 0 bases and J lost 5, with 13 bases in between. The length of the CDR3 is 15 residues. CDR3 residues: CATSRDSPSRETQYF. The CDR3 DNA is TGTGCCACCAGCAGAGATTCTCCGAGTAGGGAGACCCAGTACTTC. Complete variable domain (other parts from reference TRBV15 and TRBJ2-5): DAMVIQNPRYQVTQFGKPVTLSCSQTLNHNVMYWYQQKSSQAPKLLFHYYDKDFNNEADTPDNFQSRRPNTSFCFLDIRSPGLGDTAMYLCATSRDSPSRETQYFGPGTRLLVL.

The chain links TRBV11-2 to TRBJ1-6; D gene ambiguous. Looked up from germline, CDR1 is SGHAT and CDR2 is FQNNGV. This CDR3 spans 14 amino acids. Trimming pared 7 bases from V and 6 bases from J, leaving 13 bases between. The CDR3 coding sequence is TGTGCCAGCACCCCTAGAGGGAGTAATTCACCCCTCCACTTT. Its translation: CASTPRGSNSPLHF.

Regarding this clone: A read error may produce the germline difference seen at one junction end. This chain joins TRBV18 and TRBJ1-1; D possibly corresponds to TRBD1 (6 bases). The CDR3 sequence is 12 residues long. Per germline, CDR1 KGHSH and CDR2 LQKENI. CDR3 protein: CASSPEGPHGQF. Here the CDR3 DNA reads TGTGCCAGCTCACCGGAGGGTCCACACGGACAGTTT. Looking up the rest from reference TRBV18 and TRBJ1-1 gives the full variable domain: NAGVMQNPRHLVRRRGQEARLRCSPMKGHSHVYWYRQLPEEGLKFMVYLQKENIIDESGMPKERFSAEFPKEGPSILRIQQVVRGDSAAYFCASSPEGPHGQFGQGTRLTVV.

DNA of the CDR3: TGTGCCAGCAGCTTAGGAACAGACCCGAACACTGAAGCTTTCTTT. The encoded protein is CASSLGTDPNTEAFF. This chain links TRBV11-3 with TRBJ1-1, with D unresolved. The V gene's germline CDR1 is SGHNT and CDR2 YENEEA. V was pared by 1 base and J by 1 base, with 10 bases between. The CDR3 is 15 residues long.

The chain joins TRBV27 to TRBJ2-7; D is possibly TRBD2 (6 bases). Germline V gene lookup returns CDR1 MNHEY and CDR2 SMNVEV (reference sequence). The V end was cut by 6 bases, the J end by 2 bases, with 17 bases between. The CDR3 is 15 residues long. CDR3 nucleotide sequence: TGTGCCAGCAGCCCGGAAGTAGCGGATCCCTACGAGCAGTACTTC. Translated: CASSPEVADPYEQYF.

The chain combines TRBV11-3 with TRBJ2-5; 9 bases agree with TRBD1. Looked up from germline, CDR1 is SGHNT and CDR2 is YENEEA. Trimming at V came to 5 bases and at J to 1 base, leaving 5 bases not matched to a gene. The CDR3 covers 15 residues. The CDR3 region is CASSPGQGGQETQYF. CDR3 nucleotide sequence: TGTGCCAGCAGCCCGGGACAGGGCGGCCAAGAGACCCAGTACTTC.

The CDR3 reads CASSPAGGAAGANVLTF. The CDR3 coding sequence is TGTGCCAGCAGCCCGGCGGGGGGGGCAGCTGGGGCCAACGTCCTGACTTTC. This chain links TRBV7-3 with TRBJ2-6; 9 bases agree with TRBD2. Germline V CDR1 and CDR2: SGHTA, FQGTGA. Trimming cost V 5 bases and J 2 bases; bases outside gene matches: 7. This CDR3 spans 17 amino acids. Together with reference TRBV7-3 and TRBJ2-6, the CDR3 gives the full variable domain: GAGVSQTPSNKVTEKGKYVELRCDPISGHTALYWYRQSLGQGPEFLIYFQGTGAADDSGLPNDRFFAVRPEGSVSTLKIQRTERGDSAVYLCASSPAGGAAGANVLTFGAGSRLTVL.

V gene TRBV5-1 combines with J gene TRBJ2-1; TRBD2 matches 11 bases. The CDR3 consists of 15 residues. Trimming took 3 bases from V and 4 from J; bases not matched to a gene: 3. Germline lookup yields CDR1 SGHRS and CDR2 YFSETQ. CDR3 protein: CASSSGTSGYNEQFF. Here the CDR3 DNA reads TGCGCCAGCAGCTCCGGGACTAGCGGATACAATGAGCAGTTCTTC.

V is TRBV5-4 and J is TRBJ2-1; a weak D match, TRBD2 (5 bases). CDR3 size: 13 residues. Trimming left V 1 base short and J 8 bases short, with 10 bases between. Germline V gives CDR1 SGHNT, CDR2 YYREEE (reference sequence). The CDR3 DNA follows: TGTGCCAGCAGCTTGCTAGCCAAGTATGAGCAGTTCTTC. Encoded protein: CASSLLAKYEQFF.

The chain combines TRBV30 with TRBJ1-4; TRBD1 agrees at 7 bases. There are 15 residues in the CDR3. J was trimmed by 6 bases and V by 4 bases; bases with no gene match: 11. Germline loops: CDR1 GTSNPN, CDR2 SVGIG (reference sequence). The CDR3 spells CAWNAGGTFYEKLFF. Written as DNA, the CDR3 is TGTGCCTGGAATGCAGGGGGGACATTCTATGAAAAACTGTTTTTT.

This clone was observed a handful of times. V usage is TRBV7-9 and J usage is TRBJ1-1; TRBD1 matches at 7 bases. Trimming removed 3 bases from V and 5 bases from J; junction bases left unmatched: 6. CDR1 is SEHNR, CDR2 FQNEAQ, per germline (reference sequence). The CDR3 sequence is 14 residues long. This CDR3 reads CASSFRQGGTEAFF. CDR3 coding DNA: TGTGCCAGCAGCTTCCGACAGGGCGGGACTGAAGCTTTCTTT.

This clone occurred a few times. CDR3 region: CASSFWRDRGTGANVLTF. The DNA for the CDR3 is TGTGCCAGCAGCTTCTGGAGGGACAGGGGAACCGGGGCCAACGTCCTGACTTTC. The genes are TRBV7-9 and TRBJ2-6, with TRBD1 identical over 10 bases. The V segment lost 3 bases and the J segment 4 bases; nucleotides outside the gene matches: 9. CDR3 length equals 18 residues. The germline V gene has CDR1 SEHNR and CDR2 FQNEAQ (reference sequence).